This is a list of T cell receptor beta chains from one sample in a study of blood T cell repertoires in COVID-19. This table comes from immunoSEQ multiplex PCR, and its TCRdb copy is limited to in-frame clones, with some not included. The table shows roughly 500,000 clones, with around 89% occurring only once. The sample comprised PBMCs or T cells enriched from blood (not recorded which). The receptor source for this set is a woman aged 40 to 50 who had recovered from COVID-19. Both conserved end residues are trimmed from each CDR3. Fields, in order: J gene, clone size, D gene, V gene, CDR3 protein. A D gene is named only where the DNA matches it firmly. The size field is filled for only some rows; it gives once, few, many or a size class.

J: TRBJ1-5; size: NA; D: NA; V: TRBV4-3; CDR3: ASSQDSGSNQPQH
J: TRBJ2-3; size: NA; D: NA; V: TRBV7-2; CDR3: ASSPSGSSTDTQY
J: TRBJ2-5; size: NA; D: NA; V: TRBV29-1; CDR3: SVVLYQETQY
J: TRBJ1-6; size: NA; D: NA; V: TRBV3-1/TRBV3-2; CDR3: ASSNSNSPLH
J: TRBJ2-3; size: NA; D: NA; V: TRBV7-2; CDR3: ASSRIVGDTQY
J: TRBJ1-1; size: NA; D: NA; V: TRBV5-1; CDR3: ASSQTQGNTEAF
J: TRBJ1-2; size: once; D: TRBD1; V: TRBV28; CDR3: ASSTGTGVTLGYT
J: TRBJ1-3; size: NA; D: NA; V: TRBV7-9; CDR3: ASSLGVSGNTIY
J: TRBJ2-2; size: NA; D: TRBD1; V: TRBV4-3; CDR3: ASSQVTGTGDFNTGELF
J: TRBJ1-2; size: NA; D: TRBD1; V: TRBV5-1; CDR3: ASSLGTGANYGYT
J: TRBJ2-7; size: NA; D: NA; V: TRBV12-3/TRBV12-4; CDR3: ASSYTKYEQY
J: TRBJ2-1; size: NA; D: NA; V: TRBV15; CDR3: ATETGYNEQF
J: TRBJ1-6; size: NA; D: NA; V: TRBV10-3; CDR3: AISEEGSSSGSPLH
J: TRBJ2-7; size: NA; D: TRBD1; V: TRBV18; CDR3: ASSPGQGDYEQY
J: TRBJ2-7; size: NA; D: NA; V: TRBV4-3; CDR3: ASSQDLGHAAYEQY
J: TRBJ2-2; size: few; D: TRBD2; V: TRBV7-8; CDR3: ASSKLASTGELF
J: TRBJ2-2; size: NA; D: NA; V: TRBV19; CDR3: ASSIELNTGELF
J: TRBJ1-1; size: NA; D: NA; V: TRBV9; CDR3: ASSAGGGPPVA
J: TRBJ1-1; size: NA; D: NA; V: TRBV7-2; CDR3: ASSLAPGNTEAF
J: TRBJ1-1; size: once; D: NA; V: TRBV5-1; CDR3: ASSYGQWNTEAF
J: TRBJ2-1; size: NA; D: TRBD1; V: TRBV14; CDR3: ASSPSPGQGDSEQF
J: TRBJ2-3; size: NA; D: TRBD1; V: TRBV9; CDR3: ASSETGRSPDTQY
J: TRBJ1-5; size: once; D: NA; V: TRBV19; CDR3: ASSSSAGQPQH
J: TRBJ2-5; size: NA; D: TRBD2; V: TRBV5-1; CDR3: ASSWTSGRSVETQY
J: TRBJ2-1; size: NA; D: TRBD1; V: TRBV19; CDR3: ASGLVQGANEQF
J: TRBJ2-3; size: NA; D: TRBD1; V: TRBV5-1; CDR3: ATSTGHADTQY
J: TRBJ1-1; size: NA; D: TRBD1; V: TRBV6-5; CDR3: ASNRDRLNTEAF
J: TRBJ2-7; size: NA; D: NA; V: TRBV11-3; CDR3: ASSLDPRGRGYEQY
J: TRBJ2-7; size: NA; D: TRBD1; V: TRBV5-4; CDR3: ATRTGGGEQY
J: TRBJ2-7; size: NA; D: TRBD2; V: TRBV10-2; CDR3: ASRPPTSGSSYEQY
J: TRBJ1-1; size: few; D: NA; V: TRBV29-1; CDR3: SVERSRVNTEAF
J: TRBJ2-3; size: NA; D: NA; V: TRBV5-1; CDR3: ASSSRGSYGDTQY
J: TRBJ2-2; size: few; D: TRBD2; V: TRBV7-9; CDR3: ASSPGSSGRAVAGELF
J: TRBJ1-5; size: NA; D: NA; V: TRBV30; CDR3: AWSEDYNQPQH
J: TRBJ2-1; size: NA; D: TRBD1; V: TRBV9; CDR3: ASSEGDRTLRSSYNEQF
J: TRBJ1-1; size: NA; D: TRBD1; V: TRBV2; CDR3: ASIIDRGRTEAF
J: TRBJ1-4; size: NA; D: TRBD1; V: TRBV5-1; CDR3: ASSDGTGAGEKLF
J: TRBJ1-5; size: NA; D: TRBD1; V: TRBV12-5; CDR3: ASGLVLGRGPLRSSNQPQH
J: TRBJ2-5; size: NA; D: NA; V: TRBV28; CDR3: ASSGVWEETQY
J: TRBJ2-1; size: NA; D: NA; V: TRBV10-3; CDR3: AISERGGDEQF
J: TRBJ2-3; size: NA; D: NA; V: TRBV9; CDR3: ASSVVPGLKDTQY
J: TRBJ2-7; size: NA; D: NA; V: TRBV7-9; CDR3: ASSLGTKTYEQY
J: TRBJ1-4; size: once; D: TRBD1; V: TRBV7-9; CDR3: ASSSGTVTNEKLF
J: TRBJ2-2; size: NA; D: NA; V: TRBV7-9; CDR3: ASSLGPPGAGELF
J: TRBJ2-1; size: NA; D: TRBD2; V: TRBV20-1; CDR3: SASPLAGDLYNEQF
J: TRBJ1-1; size: NA; D: TRBD1; V: TRBV30; CDR3: AWTGPVARGLNTEAF
J: TRBJ2-1; size: NA; D: TRBD2; V: TRBV7-2; CDR3: ASSLVASGRPDEQF
J: TRBJ1-3; size: once; D: NA; V: TRBV5-1; CDR3: ASSLLAAGNTIY
J: TRBJ2-7; size: NA; D: NA; V: TRBV7-9; CDR3: ASSFGNYEQY
J: TRBJ1-1; size: NA; D: NA; V: TRBV18; CDR3: ASSPGVYRANTEAF